These 31 T cell receptor beta chains came from one sample sequenced in a study of blood T cell repertoires in COVID-19. Measured with immunoSEQ multiplex PCR; TCRdb has only the in-frame clones, and not every one. The sample includes about 330,000 clones, about 82% of them seen just once. Sequencing used peripheral blood. These receptors all stem from a human donor in a cohort sampled during active COVID-19.

This chain links TRBV5-1 with TRBJ2-1; 14 bases are shared with TRBD2. Germline CDR1 SGHRS, CDR2 YFSETQ. The CDR3 contains 15 residues. Trimming removed 5 bases from V and 8 bases from J; junction bases left unmatched: 6. The CDR3 DNA reads as TGCGCCAGCAGGTCGACTAGCGGGGGGGCCGATGAGCAGTTCTTC. Protein product: CASRSTSGGADEQFF.

This clone was seen a handful of times. The rearrangement uses TRBV2 and TRBJ2-2, with D possibly TRBD1 on 7 matching bases. Per the germline V gene, CDR1 is SNHLY and CDR2 is FYNNEI. V was cut by 4 bases and J by 1 base, with 10 bases left in between. The CDR3 runs to 15 residues. CDR3 in amino acids: CASSAGGGNTGELFF. The CDR3 bases are TGTGCCAGCAGTGCAGGGGGAGGGAACACCGGGGAGCTGTTTTTT.

This rearrangement joins TRBV5-4 to TRBJ1-1; D not certain. Germline-derived CDR1 and CDR2 are SGHNT and YYREEE (reference sequence). V lost 0 bases to trimming and J lost 11 bases, with 14 bases between them. CDR3 size: 13 residues. CDR3 sequence reads: CASSLAPTSGAFF. As DNA, the CDR3 is TGTGCCAGCAGCTTGGCACCGACAAGTGGGGCTTTCTTT.

This chain connects TRBV6-1 to TRBJ1-2, with D maybe TRBD1 (6 bases). Trimming shortened V by 2 bases and J by 8 bases, and 9 bases separated the two germline ends. The CDR3 runs to 12 residues. Germline V gene data show CDR1 as MNHNS and CDR2 as SASEGT. The DNA of the CDR3 is TGTGCCAGCAGTGAATTACAGGGAGGCTACACCTTC. Protein: CASSELQGGYTF.

This clone was seen only once. The chain uses TRBV5-1 and TRBJ2-6, with 7 bases identical to TRBD2. The CDR3 has 17 residues. Germline-derived CDR1 and CDR2 are SGHRS and YFSETQ. The trim removed 0 bases at V and 0 bases at J, leaving 3 bases unmatched. The CDR3 region has the DNA TGCGCCAGCAGCTTGGGTACGGGGGGCTCTGGGGCCAACGTCCTGACTTTC. Its protein is CASSLGTGGSGANVLTF.

V gene TRBV27 combines with J gene TRBJ1-2; D is possibly TRBD1 (5 bases). Germline-derived CDR1 and CDR2 are MNHEY and SMNVEV (reference sequence). V was shortened by 5 bases and J by 5 bases, with 12 bases between the two germline ends. This CDR3 has 13 residues. As DNA, the CDR3 is TGTGCCAGCAGTACGACAGACAATTATGGCTACACCTTC. Translating gives CASSTTDNYGYTF.

As DNA, the CDR3 is TGTGCCAGCAGTGACCGGACAGGGGAAGGCACAGATACGCAGTATTTT. Its translation is CASSDRTGEGTDTQYF. The chain uses TRBV6-1 and TRBJ2-3; 9 bases fit TRBD1. There are 16 residues in the CDR3. Germline CDR1 MNHNS, CDR2 SASEGT. Germline trimming cut 3 bases from V and 1 base from J; bases unmatched to any gene: 5.

The gene calls are TRBV6-1 and TRBJ1-1; unclear D gene. The CDR3 covers 12 residues. Germline V CDR1 and CDR2: MNHNS, SASEGT. V was cut by 3 bases and J by 5 bases, with 7 bases left in between. This chain's CDR3 is CASSDRITEAFF. CDR3 DNA: TGTGCCAGCAGTGACAGGATTACTGAAGCTTTCTTT.

The chain links TRBV28 to TRBJ1-2; no clear D gene. The length of the CDR3 is 13 residues. V shed 8 bases and J shed 2 bases, with 12 bases lying between them. Germline values: CDR1 MDHEN, CDR2 SYDVKM. CDR3 bases: TGTGCCAGCGAGGGAATTTCGAACTATGGCTACACCTTC. It is translated as CASEGISNYGYTF.

This clone has just one count. The rearrangement uses TRBV7-9 and TRBJ1-2; the D gene is possibly TRBD1 (6 bases). V lost 6 bases to trimming and J lost 3 bases, with 11 bases between them. The CDR3 is made up of 13 amino acids. The germline CDR1 and CDR2 sequences are SEHNR and FQNEAQ (reference sequence). The CDR3 region has the DNA TGTGCCAGCAGTTCTTGGACAGACTATGGCTACACCTTC. It is translated as CASSSWTDYGYTF.

This rearrangement joins TRBV10-3 to TRBJ2-1; perhaps TRBD2 as D (6 bases). The CDR3 contains 14 residues. Deletions cut 5 bases from V and 12 bases from J, with 20 bases between. Germline V gene data show CDR1 as ENHRY and CDR2 as SYGVKD. DNA for the CDR3: TGTGCCATCAGTCCGGGACTCCCAATGAGGTGGCAGTTCTTC. Translating gives CAISPGLPMRWQFF.

The genes are TRBV7-3 and TRBJ1-1; TRBD1 aligns across 9 bases. CDR1 SGHTA and CDR2 FQGTGA come from the germline V gene. With V trimmed by 4 bases and J by 1 base, 4 bases remained unmatched. This CDR3 has 15 amino acids. The CDR3 here is CASSSGQGRNTEAFF. As DNA, the CDR3 is TGTGCCAGCAGCTCGGGACAGGGCCGGAACACTGAAGCTTTCTTT.

The chain carries TRBV5-1 and TRBJ2-3; 12 positions agree with TRBD1. The CDR3 is 17 amino acids. Trimming cost V 0 bases and J 6 bases; bases outside gene matches: 8. The germline V gene encodes CDR1 SGHRS and CDR2 YFSETQ. The DNA of the CDR3 is TGCGCCAGCAGCTTGGCCGGGACAGGGGGCTGGGCGGATACGCAGTATTTT. Translating it yields CASSLAGTGGWADTQYF.

The chain joins TRBV30 to TRBJ1-2; possibly TRBD1 for D (6 bases). Per germline, CDR1 GTSNPN and CDR2 SVGIG (reference sequence). Trimming left V 2 bases short and J 2 bases short, with 12 bases between. The CDR3 runs 14 residues. CDR3 DNA: TGTGCCTGGAGTACCATCAGGGGAAACTATGGCTACACCTTC. Translated, it gives CAWSTIRGNYGYTF.

V gene TRBV12-5 combines with J gene TRBJ2-7; D is perhaps TRBD1 (6 bases). Germline CDR1 LGHNT, CDR2 FRNRAP. The CDR3 loop spans 12 amino acids. V was clipped by 2 bases and J by 7 bases, with 9 bases between them. In DNA, the CDR3 is TGTGCTAGTGGTTTGTGGGGGCAGGAGCAGTACTTC. Translated, it gives CASGLWGQEQYF.

This clone has only one observation. The CDR3 region has the DNA TGTGCCAGCAGTACCAGCAGGGGGCGCCCAGATACGCAGTATTTT. Its protein product is CASSTSRGRPDTQYF. This rearrangement joins TRBV28 to TRBJ2-3; 8 bases align to TRBD1. This CDR3 contains 15 residues. CDR1 and CDR2 from the germline V gene are MDHEN and SYDVKM. J lost 4 bases, V lost 5 bases, and 8 bases had no gene match.

The DNA for the CDR3 is TGTGCCAGCAGCTTAGGGGACAGGGGGCTCTATGGCTACACCTTC. Translating it yields CASSLGDRGLYGYTF. V and J are TRBV7-9 and TRBJ1-2; 12 bases are shared with TRBD1. With 1 base clipped from V and 4 bases from J, the junction kept 1 base outside the gene matches. Germline values: CDR1 SEHNR, CDR2 FQNEAQ (reference sequence). This CDR3 is built from 15 residues. Filled out from reference TRBV7-9 and TRBJ1-2, the complete variable domain reads DTGVSQNPRHKITKRGQNVTFRCDPISEHNRLYWYRQTLGQGPEFLTYFQNEAQLEKSRLLSDRFSAERPKGSFSTLEIQRTEQGDSAMYLCASSLGDRGLYGYTFGSGTRLTVV.

The V call is TRBV5-1, the J call TRBJ1-1; 7 nucleotides line up with TRBD1. Germline values: CDR1 SGHRS, CDR2 YFSETQ. The CDR3 totals 16 residues. V lost 0 bases, J lost 2 bases, and 7 bases stayed unmatched. CDR3 region: CASSLGQGEGNTEAFF. CDR3 in DNA: TGCGCCAGCAGCTTGGGACAGGGAGAGGGAAACACTGAAGCTTTCTTT.

The chain combines TRBV10-3 with TRBJ1-5, with D tentatively TRBD1 (5 bases). Per germline, CDR1 ENHRY and CDR2 SYGVKD. The CDR3 consists of 15 residues. Deletions cut 2 bases from V and 5 bases from J, with 13 bases between. CDR3 nucleotides: TGTGCCATCAGTGAGGGCAGGGCCGGAGATCAGCCCCAGCATTTT. Its translation: CAISEGRAGDQPQHF.

The V gene is TRBV7-2, the J gene TRBJ2-4, with D unresolved. CDR1 and CDR2 from the germline V gene are SGHTA and FQGNSA. The CDR3 extends over 14 amino acids. Trimming stripped 1 base from V and 8 bases from J, with 12 bases between. The CDR3 protein is CASSLGLDSYIQYF. In nucleotides, the CDR3 is TGTGCCAGCAGCTTAGGACTGGATTCGTACATTCAGTACTTC.

This chain links TRBV15 with TRBJ1-2; TRBD1 agrees at 9 bases. The V segment lost 3 bases and the J segment 4 bases; nucleotides outside the gene matches: 6. The CDR3 is made up of 15 amino acids. CDR1 and CDR2 (germline): LNHNV, YYDKDF (reference sequence). The CDR3: CATSRDRGLIYGYTF. CDR3 coding DNA: TGTGCCACCAGCAGGGACAGGGGACTGATCTATGGCTACACCTTC.

This clone turned up a few times. The J gene is TRBJ2-5, the V gene TRBV9; 8 nucleotides line up with TRBD1. Germline CDR1 and CDR2: SGDLS and YYNGEE. With V trimmed by 4 bases and J by 6 bases, 11 bases remained unmatched. The CDR3 extends over 15 amino acids. The CDR3 loop is CASSTQDRAGKTQYF. CDR3 bases: TGTGCCAGCAGCACCCAGGACAGGGCGGGAAAGACCCAGTACTTC.

There are a few counts of this clone. The V and J genes are TRBV3-1 (or the pseudogene TRBV3-2) and TRBJ1-2; D is perhaps TRBD1 (6 bases). This CDR3 has 15 residues. CDR1 is LGHDT and CDR2 is YNNKEL in the germline V gene (reference sequence). V shed 5 bases and J shed 2 bases, with 15 bases lying between them. The DNA for the CDR3 is TGTGCCAGCAGCGCCTTTTCTGACAGGAACTATGGCTACACCTTC. Amino acids: CASSAFSDRNYGYTF.

The chain uses TRBV25-1 and TRBJ1-2, with 7 bases fitting TRBD1. The CDR3 covers 14 residues. V shed 6 bases and J 4 bases; nucleotides not matched to a gene: 8. Germline V gene sequence: CDR1 MGHDK, CDR2 SYGVNS. CDR3 in DNA: TGTGCCAGCAGCCCTCGGACAGGAATCTATGGCTACACCTTC. This gives the protein CASSPRTGIYGYTF.

About this clone itself: Other nucleotide sequences in the sample specify the same CDR3. V is TRBV6-5 and J is TRBJ1-2; 10 bases are a match to TRBD1. The CDR3 is 14 residues long. Losses at the gene ends were 6 bases for V and 1 base for J; bases not matched to a gene: 2. Looked up from germline, CDR1 is MNHEY and CDR2 is SVGAGI. The CDR3 reads CASRDRGNNYGYTF. The DNA for the CDR3 is TGTGCCAGCAGGGACAGGGGGAATAACTATGGCTACACCTTC.

The table lists this clone with a few counts. V gene TRBV3-1 (or the pseudogene TRBV3-2) combines with J gene TRBJ1-1; unclear D gene. The CDR3 has 14 amino acids. The V end was cut by 5 bases, the J end by 11 bases, with 21 bases between. In germline, CDR1 is LGHDT, CDR2 YNNKEL (reference sequence). The CDR3 region is CASSGTDGNLKAFF. CDR3 nucleotides: TGTGCCAGCAGCGGAACGGACGGGAACCTGAAGGCTTTCTTT.

This chain uses TRBV5-1 with TRBJ1-2; 9 positions agree with TRBD1. The CDR3 totals 13 residues. Germline-derived CDR1 and CDR2 are SGHRS and YFSETQ. J was trimmed by 8 bases and V by 0 bases; bases with no gene match: 2. This CDR3 is CASSLGTGVGYTF. The DNA for the CDR3 is TGCGCCAGCAGCTTGGGGACAGGGGTAGGCTACACCTTC.

The rearrangement links TRBV20-1 to TRBJ2-7, with unresolved D. V lost 3 bases, J lost 3 bases, and 6 bases lay in between. The CDR3 is made up of 11 amino acids. Per the germline V gene, CDR1 is DFQATT and CDR2 is SNEGSKA (reference sequence). CDR3: CSARLDYEQYF. The DNA of the CDR3 is TGCAGTGCTAGGTTAGACTACGAGCAGTACTTC.

This clone was counted only a few times. The chain joins TRBV5-4 to TRBJ1-2; the match to TRBD1 covers 9 bases. There are 15 residues in the CDR3. V lost 4 bases, J lost 7 bases, and 11 bases stayed unmatched. Germline CDR1 and CDR2: SGHNT and YYREEE (reference sequence). The CDR3 sequence: CASSRRDRAGSGYTF. CDR3 in DNA: TGTGCCAGCAGCCGACGGGACAGGGCGGGTTCTGGCTACACCTTC.

This clone was seen a handful of times. The V call is TRBV11-2, the J call TRBJ1-4; 7 nucleotides agree with TRBD1. CDR1 is SGHAT, CDR2 FQNNGV, per germline. The junction had 14 bases not matched to a gene; V was cut back by 2 bases and J by 8 bases. The CDR3 has 17 residues. CDR3 sequence: CASSLPKTGSVGEKLFF. The CDR3 bases are TGTGCCAGCAGCTTACCCAAGACAGGGAGCGTAGGAGAAAAACTGTTTTTT.

The J gene is TRBJ1-3, the V gene TRBV18; D may be TRBD1 (6 bases). Germline V gene lookup returns CDR1 KGHSH and CDR2 LQKENI. The CDR3 runs 15 residues. V was clipped by 3 bases and J by 0 bases, with 9 bases between them. CDR3 region: CASSPAGDSGNTIYF. CDR3 nucleotides: TGTGCCAGCTCACCGGCAGGGGACTCTGGAAACACCATATATTTT.